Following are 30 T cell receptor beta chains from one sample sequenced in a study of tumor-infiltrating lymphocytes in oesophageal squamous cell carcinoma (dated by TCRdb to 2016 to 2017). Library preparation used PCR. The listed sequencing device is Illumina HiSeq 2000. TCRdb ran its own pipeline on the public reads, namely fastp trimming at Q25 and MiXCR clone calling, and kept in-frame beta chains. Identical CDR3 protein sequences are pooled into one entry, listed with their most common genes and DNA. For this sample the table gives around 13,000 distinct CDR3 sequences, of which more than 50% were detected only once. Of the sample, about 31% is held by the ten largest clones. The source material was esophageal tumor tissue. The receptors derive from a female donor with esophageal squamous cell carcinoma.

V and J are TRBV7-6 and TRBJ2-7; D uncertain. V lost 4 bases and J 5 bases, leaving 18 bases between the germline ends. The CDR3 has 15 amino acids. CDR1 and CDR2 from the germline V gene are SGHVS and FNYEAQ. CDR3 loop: CASSYFKFGWDEQYF. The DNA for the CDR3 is TGTGCCAGCAGCTATTTTAAGTTTGGTTGGGACGAGCAGTACTTC.

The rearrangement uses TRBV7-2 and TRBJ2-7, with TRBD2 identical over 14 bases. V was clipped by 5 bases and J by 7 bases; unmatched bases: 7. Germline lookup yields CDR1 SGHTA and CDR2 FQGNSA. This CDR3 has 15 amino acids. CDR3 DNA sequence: TGTGCCAGCAGCCCGGGACTAGCGGGAGAACGAGAGCAGTACTTC. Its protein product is CASSPGLAGEREQYF.

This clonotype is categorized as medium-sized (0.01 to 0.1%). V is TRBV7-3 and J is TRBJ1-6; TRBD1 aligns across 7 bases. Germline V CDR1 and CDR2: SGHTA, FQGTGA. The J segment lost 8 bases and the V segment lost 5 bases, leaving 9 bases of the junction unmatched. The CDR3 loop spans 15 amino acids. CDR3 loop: CASSQTQGSYSPLHF. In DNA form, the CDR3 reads TGTGCCAGCAGCCAAACACAGGGGAGTTATTCACCCCTCCACTTT.

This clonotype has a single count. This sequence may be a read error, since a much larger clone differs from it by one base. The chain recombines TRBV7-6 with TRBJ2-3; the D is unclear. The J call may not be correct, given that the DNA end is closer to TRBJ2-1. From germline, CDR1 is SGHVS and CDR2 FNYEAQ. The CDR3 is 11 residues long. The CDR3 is CASSPGGEQFF. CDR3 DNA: TGTGCCAGCAGCCCCGGTGGCGAGCAGTTCTTC.

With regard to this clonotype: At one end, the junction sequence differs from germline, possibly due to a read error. The CDR3 protein is CASSLSVLVGGDEQFF. The CDR3 bases are TGTGCTAGCAGCTTATCGGTTCTAGTGGGAGGGGATGAGCAGTTCTTC. The chain is built from TRBV7-6 and TRBJ2-7; TRBD2 matches at 7 bases. The DNA end favors TRBJ2-1, so the J call may be wrong. Germline V gene data show CDR1 as SGHVS and CDR2 as FNYEAQ. CDR3 length: 16 residues.

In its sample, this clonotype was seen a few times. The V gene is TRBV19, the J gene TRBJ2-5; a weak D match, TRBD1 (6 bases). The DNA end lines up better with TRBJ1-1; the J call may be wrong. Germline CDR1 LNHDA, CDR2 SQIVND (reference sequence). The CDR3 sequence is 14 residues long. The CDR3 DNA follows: TGTGCCAGTAGTATCGGTCAGGGGAGCACTGAAGCTTTCTTT. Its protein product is CASSIGQGSTEAFF.

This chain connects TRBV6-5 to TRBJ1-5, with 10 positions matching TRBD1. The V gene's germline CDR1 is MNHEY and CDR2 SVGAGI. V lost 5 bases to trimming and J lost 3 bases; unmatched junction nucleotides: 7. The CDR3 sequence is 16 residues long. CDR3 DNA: TGTGCCAGCAGTAACACGGGACAGGGGAACAATCAGCCCCAGCATTTT. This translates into CASSNTGQGNNQPQHF.

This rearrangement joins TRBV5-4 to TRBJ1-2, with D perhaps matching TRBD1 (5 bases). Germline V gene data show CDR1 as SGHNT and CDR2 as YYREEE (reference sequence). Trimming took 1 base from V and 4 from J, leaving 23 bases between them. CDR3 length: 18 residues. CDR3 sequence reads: CASSLSAGGEGGSYGYTF. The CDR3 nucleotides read TGTGCCAGCAGCTTGTCGGCAGGAGGGGAAGGTGGGTCCTATGGCTACACCTTC.

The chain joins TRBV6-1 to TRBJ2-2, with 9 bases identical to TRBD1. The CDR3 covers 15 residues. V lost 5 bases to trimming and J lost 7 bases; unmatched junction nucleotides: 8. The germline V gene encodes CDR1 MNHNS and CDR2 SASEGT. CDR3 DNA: TGTGCCAGCAGTTGGACAGGGGCAGGAATCGGGGAGCTGTTTTTT. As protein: CASSWTGAGIGELFF.

In nucleotides, the CDR3 is TGTGCCAGCAGCTTCGGACAGGGAACCTACAATGAGCAGTTCTTC. Translated: CASSFGQGTYNEQFF. The chain has TRBV11-1 and TRBJ2-1; TRBD1 matches 8 bases. Germline values: CDR1 SGHAT, CDR2 FQDESV (reference sequence). J lost 2 bases, V lost 3 bases, and 3 bases had no gene match. The CDR3 length is 15 residues.

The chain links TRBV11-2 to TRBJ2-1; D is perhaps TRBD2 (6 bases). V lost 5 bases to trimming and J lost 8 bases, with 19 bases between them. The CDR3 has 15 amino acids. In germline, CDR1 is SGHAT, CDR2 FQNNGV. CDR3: CASSDDVGGNHEQFF. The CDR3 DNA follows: TGTGCCAGCAGCGACGACGTCGGAGGGAATCATGAGCAGTTCTTC. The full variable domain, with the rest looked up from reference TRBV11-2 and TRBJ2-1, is EAGVAQSPRYKIIEKRQSVAFWCNPISGHATLYWYQQILGQGPKLLIQFQNNGVVDDSQLPKDRFSAERLKGVDSTLKIQPAKLEDSAVYLCASSDDVGGNHEQFFGPGTRLTVL.

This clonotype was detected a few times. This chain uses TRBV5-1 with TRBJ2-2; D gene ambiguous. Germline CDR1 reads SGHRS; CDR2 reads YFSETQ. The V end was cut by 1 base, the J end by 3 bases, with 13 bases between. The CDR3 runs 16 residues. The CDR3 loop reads CASSLHPGPDTGELFF. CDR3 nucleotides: TGCGCCAGCAGCTTGCACCCGGGCCCGGACACCGGGGAGCTGTTTTTT. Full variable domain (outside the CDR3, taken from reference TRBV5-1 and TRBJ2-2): KAGVTQTPRYLIKTRGQQVTLSCSPISGHRSVSWYQQTPGQGLQFLFEYFSETQRNKGNFPGRFSGRQFSNSRSEMNVSTLELGDSALYLCASSLHPGPDTGELFFGEGSRLTVL.

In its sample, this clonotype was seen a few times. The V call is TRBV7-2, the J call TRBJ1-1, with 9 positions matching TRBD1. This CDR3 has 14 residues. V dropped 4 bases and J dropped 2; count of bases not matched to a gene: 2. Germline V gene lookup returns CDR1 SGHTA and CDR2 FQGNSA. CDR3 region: CASSWGQGNTEAFF. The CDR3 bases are TGTGCCAGCAGCTGGGGACAGGGAAACACTGAAGCTTTCTTT.

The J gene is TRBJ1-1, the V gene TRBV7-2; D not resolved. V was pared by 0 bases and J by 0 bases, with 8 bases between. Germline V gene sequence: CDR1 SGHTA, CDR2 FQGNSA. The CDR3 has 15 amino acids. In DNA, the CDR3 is TGTGCCAGCAGCTTAGCGGGCAGCATGAACACTGAAGCTTTCTTT. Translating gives CASSLAGSMNTEAFF.

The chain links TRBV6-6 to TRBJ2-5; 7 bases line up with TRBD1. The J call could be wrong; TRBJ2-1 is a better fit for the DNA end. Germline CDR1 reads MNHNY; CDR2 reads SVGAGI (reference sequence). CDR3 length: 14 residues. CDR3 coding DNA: TGTGCCAGCAGACCGACAGGGTTGTTTAATGAGCAGTTCTTC. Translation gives CASRPTGLFNEQFF.

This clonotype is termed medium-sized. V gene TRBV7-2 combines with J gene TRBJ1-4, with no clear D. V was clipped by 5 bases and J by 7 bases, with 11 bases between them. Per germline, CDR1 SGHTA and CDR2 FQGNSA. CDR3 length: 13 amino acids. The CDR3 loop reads CASSPGGVEKLFF. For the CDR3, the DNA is TGTGCCAGCAGCCCCGGTGGGGTTGAAAAACTGTTTTTT. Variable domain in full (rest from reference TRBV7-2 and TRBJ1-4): GAGVSQSPSNKVTEKGKDVELRCDPISGHTALYWYRQSLGQGLEFLIYFQGNSAPDKSGLPSDRFSAERTGGSVSTLTIQRTQQEDSAVYLCASSPGGVEKLFFGSGTQLSVL.

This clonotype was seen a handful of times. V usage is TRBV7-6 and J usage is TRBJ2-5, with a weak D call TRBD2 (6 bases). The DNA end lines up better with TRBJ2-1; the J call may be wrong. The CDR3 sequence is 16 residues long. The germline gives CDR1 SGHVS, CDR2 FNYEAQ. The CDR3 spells CASSVTPSVLGNEQFF. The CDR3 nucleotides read TGTGCCAGCAGCGTCACCCCTAGCGTGTTAGGCAATGAGCAGTTCTTC.

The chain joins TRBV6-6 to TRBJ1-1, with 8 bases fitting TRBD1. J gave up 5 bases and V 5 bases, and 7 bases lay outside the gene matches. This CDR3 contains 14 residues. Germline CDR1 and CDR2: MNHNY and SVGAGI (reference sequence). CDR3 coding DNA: TGTGCCAGCAGTCTCAGGGGGCAGGGGACTGAAGCTTTCTTT. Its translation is CASSLRGQGTEAFF.

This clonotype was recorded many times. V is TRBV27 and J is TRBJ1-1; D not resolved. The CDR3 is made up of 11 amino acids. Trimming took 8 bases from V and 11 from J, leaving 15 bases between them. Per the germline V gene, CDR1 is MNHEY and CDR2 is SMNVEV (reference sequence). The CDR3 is CASQSGSGAFF. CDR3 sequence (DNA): TGTGCCAGCCAAAGTGGGTCTGGGGCTTTCTTT.

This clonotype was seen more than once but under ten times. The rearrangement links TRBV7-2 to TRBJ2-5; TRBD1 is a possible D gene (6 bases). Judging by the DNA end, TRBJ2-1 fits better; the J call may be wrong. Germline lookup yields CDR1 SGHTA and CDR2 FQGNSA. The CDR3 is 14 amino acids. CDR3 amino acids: CASKLLGQGNEQFF. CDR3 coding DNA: TGTGCCAGCAAGCTTCTGGGGCAGGGGAATGAGCAGTTCTTC.

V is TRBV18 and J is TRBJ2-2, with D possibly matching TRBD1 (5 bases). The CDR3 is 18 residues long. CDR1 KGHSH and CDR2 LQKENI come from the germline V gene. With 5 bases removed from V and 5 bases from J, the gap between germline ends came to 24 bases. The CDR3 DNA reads TGTGCCAGCTCATCCCTAGTGGCGCCAGGGAAGATGACCGGGGAGCTGTTTTTT. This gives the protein CASSSLVAPGKMTGELFF.

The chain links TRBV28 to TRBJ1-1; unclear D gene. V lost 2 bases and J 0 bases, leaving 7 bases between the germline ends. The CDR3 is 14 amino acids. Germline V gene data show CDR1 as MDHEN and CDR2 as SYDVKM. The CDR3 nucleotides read TGTGCCAGCAGTTTAGTCACCCTGAACACTGAAGCTTTCTTT. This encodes CASSLVTLNTEAFF.

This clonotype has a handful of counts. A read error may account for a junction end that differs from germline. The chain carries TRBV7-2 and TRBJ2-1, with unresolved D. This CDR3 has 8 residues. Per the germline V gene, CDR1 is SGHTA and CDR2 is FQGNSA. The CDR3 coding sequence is TGTGCCAGCAGCCGCCTTCGGTTC. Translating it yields CASSRLRF.

The CDR3 region has the DNA TGTGCCAGCAGGGACAGGGCCTTGAGCACAGATACGCAGTATTTT. Translating gives CASRDRALSTDTQYF. The J gene is TRBJ2-3, the V gene TRBV6-1, with TRBD1 identical over 8 bases. V lost 6 bases, J lost 0 bases, and 5 bases stayed unmatched. The CDR3 loop spans 15 amino acids. Germline values: CDR1 MNHNS, CDR2 SASEGT.

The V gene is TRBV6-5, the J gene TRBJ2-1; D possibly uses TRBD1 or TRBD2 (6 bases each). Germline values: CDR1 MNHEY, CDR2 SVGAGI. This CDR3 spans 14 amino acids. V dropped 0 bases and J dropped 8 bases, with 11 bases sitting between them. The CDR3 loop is CASSYSRRGDEQFF. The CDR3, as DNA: TGTGCCAGCAGTTACTCGAGGAGGGGGGATGAGCAGTTCTTC.

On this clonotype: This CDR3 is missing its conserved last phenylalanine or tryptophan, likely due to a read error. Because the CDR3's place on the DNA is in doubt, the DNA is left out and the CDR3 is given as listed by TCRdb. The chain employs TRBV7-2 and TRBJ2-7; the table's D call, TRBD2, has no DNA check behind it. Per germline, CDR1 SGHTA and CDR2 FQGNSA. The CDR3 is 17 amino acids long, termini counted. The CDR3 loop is CASTHGDTYNSPLHFGN.

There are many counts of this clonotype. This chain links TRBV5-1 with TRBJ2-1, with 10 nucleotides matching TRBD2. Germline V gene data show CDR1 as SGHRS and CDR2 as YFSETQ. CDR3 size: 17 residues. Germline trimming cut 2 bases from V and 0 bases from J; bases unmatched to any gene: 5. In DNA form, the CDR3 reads TGCGCCAGCAGCTTAGGGTTAGCGGGGGGCTCCTACAATGAGCAGTTCTTC. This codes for CASSLGLAGGSYNEQFF.

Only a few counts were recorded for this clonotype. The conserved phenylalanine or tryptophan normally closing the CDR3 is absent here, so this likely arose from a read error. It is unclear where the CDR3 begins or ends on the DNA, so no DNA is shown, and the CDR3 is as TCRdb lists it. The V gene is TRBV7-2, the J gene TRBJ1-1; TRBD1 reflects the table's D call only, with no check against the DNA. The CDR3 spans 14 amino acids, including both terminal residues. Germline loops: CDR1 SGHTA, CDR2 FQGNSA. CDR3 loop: CASSLRVVSSSSAP.

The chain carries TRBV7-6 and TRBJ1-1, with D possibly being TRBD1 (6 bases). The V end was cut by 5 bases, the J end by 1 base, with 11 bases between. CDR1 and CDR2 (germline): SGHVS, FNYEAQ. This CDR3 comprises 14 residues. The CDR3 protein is CASSHRDSNTEAFF. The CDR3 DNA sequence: TGTGCCAGCAGCCACAGGGACTCGAACACTGAAGCTTTCTTT.

CDR3 nucleotides: TGTGCCAGCAGCTTCACGGGAGGGGCCTACAATGAGCAGTTCTTC. Translating it yields CASSFTGGAYNEQFF. This chain links TRBV7-3 with TRBJ2-1, with 8 bases aligning to TRBD2. Looked up from germline, CDR1 is SGHTA and CDR2 is FQGTGA. V was clipped by 3 bases and J by 2 bases; unmatched bases: 3. CDR3 size: 15 residues.